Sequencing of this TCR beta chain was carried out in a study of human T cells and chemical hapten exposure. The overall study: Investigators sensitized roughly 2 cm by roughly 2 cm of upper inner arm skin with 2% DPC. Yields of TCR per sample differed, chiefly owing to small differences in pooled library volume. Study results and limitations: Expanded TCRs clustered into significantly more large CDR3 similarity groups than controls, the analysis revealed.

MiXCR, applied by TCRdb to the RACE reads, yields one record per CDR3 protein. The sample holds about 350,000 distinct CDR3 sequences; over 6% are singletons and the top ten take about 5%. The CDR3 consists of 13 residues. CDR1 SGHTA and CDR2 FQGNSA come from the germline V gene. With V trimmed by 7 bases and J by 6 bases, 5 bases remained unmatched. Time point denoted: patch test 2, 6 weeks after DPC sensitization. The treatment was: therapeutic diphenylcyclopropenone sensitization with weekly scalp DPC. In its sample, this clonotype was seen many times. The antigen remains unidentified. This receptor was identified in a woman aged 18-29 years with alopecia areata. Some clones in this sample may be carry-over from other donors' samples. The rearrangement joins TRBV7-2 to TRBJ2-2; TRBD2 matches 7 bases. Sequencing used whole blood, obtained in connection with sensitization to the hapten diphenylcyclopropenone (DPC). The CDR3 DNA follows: TGTGCCAGCACCATGGGGGGGGCCGGGGAGCTGTTTTTT. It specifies CASTMGGAGELFF. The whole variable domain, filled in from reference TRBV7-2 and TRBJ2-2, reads GAGVSQSPSNKVTEKGKDVELRCDPISGHTALYWYRQSLGQGLEFLIYFQGNSAPDKSGLPSDRFSAERTGGSVSTLTIQRTQQEDSAVYLCASTMGGAGELFFGEGSRLTVL.